This note documents a single TCR beta chain sequence. Its antigen is unidentified. These data belong to a study of T cell responses to AZD1222 COVID-19 vaccine. V was clipped by 2 bases and J by 4 bases, with 12 bases between them. CDR1 is MNHNY, CDR2 SVGAGI, per germline (reference sequence). The CDR3 is made up of 15 amino acids. Broader study findings: Spike-specific TCR breadth and depth rose after two AZD1222 doses. There were mostly white British donors and more females than males, and clonal diversity was possibly underestimated. AZD1222 recipients seropositive at baseline numbered only six. Nearly half of spike-specific TCRs reportedly target unmutated variant regions.

Assay used: immunoSEQ multiplex PCR; TCRdb lists only in-frame clones, some missing. The sample consists of over 120,000 clones, 88% of them appearing once. V usage is TRBV6-6 and J usage is TRBJ2-1, with TRBD2 as a possible D gene (5 bases). The sequence derives from an adult who received the MenACWY meningococcal vaccine as a control. The sample was peripheral blood, taken 28 days after the second dose of the MenACWY control vaccine. DNA for the CDR3: TGTGCCAGCAGTTACCTCGGACTGGAATACAATGAGCAGTTCTTC. This gives the protein CASSYLGLEYNEQFF.